This T cell receptor (beta chain) was sequenced in a study of cytomegalovirus exposure and HLA in healthy donors. Study information: An earlier analysis found around 100 million unique TCR beta sequences from around 180 million T cells.

This CDR3 comprises 11 residues. The germline gives CDR1 SGHVS, CDR2 FNYEAQ. J lost 7 bases, V lost 5 bases, and 2 bases had no gene match. Regarding the study as a whole: For most TCR sequences rarity was the rule, although some public TCRs occurred in many donors.

This clone was observed once. What it recognizes is unknown. At the DNA level, this CDR3 is encoded by other sequences in the same sample as well. Use of 60 Vbeta and 13 Jbeta primers characterized the PCR. Sequencing used immunoSEQ multiplex PCR; TCRdb keeps in-frame clones, though not all of them. The data hold over 150,000 clones, with over 70% observed a single time. This chain links TRBV7-6 with TRBJ2-7, with TRBD2 matching 7 bases. Material: PBMCs. The clonotype was recovered from a man in his thirties or forties in good health and CMV-seronegative. The CDR3 reads CASSPGREQYF. The CDR3 region has the DNA TGTGCCAGCAGCCCCGGGAGGGAGCAGTACTTC.